The 2 T cell receptor beta chains reported below all come from one sample, sequenced in a study of CXCR3-negative and CXCR3-positive naive CD8 T cells. Findings of the study overall: The study found more hydrophobic TRB CDR3s in CXCR3-positive naive cells than in CXCR3-negative naive cells.

The authors made the TRB cDNA libraries by 5' RACE using UMI labels. TCRdb reanalyzed the 5' RACE reads and collapses them to one entry per CDR3 protein, without DNA. This sample carries over 150,000 distinct CDR3 sequences, with less than 0.55% going to the ten biggest clones. No antigen has been assigned to these receptors. Specimen: naive CXCR3+ CD8+ T cells from blood. Subset in this sample: CD45RO-CCR7+CD27+CD95- naive CD8+ T cells expressing CXCR3 (TNR3+). These TCRs come from a human donor in good health. Some clones in this sample may be carry-over from other donors' samples.

The chain recombines TRBV7-9 with TRBJ1-4. The CDR3 extends over 14 amino acids. Germline V CDR1 and CDR2: SEHNR, FQNEAQ (reference sequence). The CDR3 loop reads CASSLVRSGEKLFF.

The gene calls are TRBV29-1 and TRBJ1-1; TCRdb outputs TRBD1, but without DNA this stays unchecked. CDR1 and CDR2 from the germline V gene are SQVTM and ANQGSEA. The CDR3 extends over 12 amino acids. The CDR3 spells CSARLGDTEAFF.